A selection of T cell receptor beta chains follows, all from one sample in a study of OX40 agonist ivuxolimab in advanced cancers. Profiling relied on immunoSEQ multiplex PCR, and the TCRdb table lists in-frame clones only, not all of them. This table holds more than 60,000 clones, 90% to 95% found once. The source was CD4+ or CD8+ T cells sorted from blood, collected in a trial of the OX40 agonist ivuxolimab. These receptors were taken from an adult with an advanced solid tumor such as melanoma, head and neck, liver or kidney cancer. Each CDR3 is given with its conserved first and last residue. The order of the fields is V gene, CDR3 length, D gene, J gene, clone size, CDR3 protein, CDR3 DNA. A D gene is named only where the DNA matches it firmly. Not all rows give a size; the values are once, few, many and, for expanded clones, a class.

v_call: TRBV29-1; cdr3_length: 16; d_call: NA; j_call: TRBJ1-2; clone_size: NA; cdr3_aa: CSVEPWGQGRDYGYTF; cdr3_nt: TGCAGCGTTGAACCATGGGGCCAGGGCAGAGACTATGGCTACACCTTC
v_call: TRBV5-6; cdr3_length: 16; d_call: NA; j_call: TRBJ2-5; clone_size: NA; cdr3_aa: CASSTQGMGAQETQYF; cdr3_nt: TGTGCCAGCAGCACCCAGGGCATGGGCGCGCAAGAGACCCAGTACTTC
v_call: TRBV9; cdr3_length: 15; d_call: NA; j_call: TRBJ2-1; clone_size: NA; cdr3_aa: CASALALGENNEQFF; cdr3_nt: TGTGCCAGCGCCCTCGCTCTGGGAGAAAACAATGAGCAGTTCTTC
v_call: TRBV12-5; cdr3_length: 15; d_call: TRBD1; j_call: TRBJ1-1; clone_size: NA; cdr3_aa: CASGPSGTGGSEAFF; cdr3_nt: TGTGCTAGTGGCCCCTCCGGGACAGGGGGCAGTGAAGCTTTCTTT
v_call: TRBV19; cdr3_length: 13; d_call: NA; j_call: TRBJ2-1; clone_size: NA; cdr3_aa: CASSRGSYNEQFF; cdr3_nt: TGTGCCAGTAGTCGGGGATCCTACAATGAGCAGTTCTTC
v_call: TRBV4-3; cdr3_length: 14; d_call: NA; j_call: TRBJ2-7; clone_size: NA; cdr3_aa: CASSPGQGIYEQYF; cdr3_nt: TGCGCCAGCAGCCCTGGCCAGGGAATATACGAGCAGTACTTC
v_call: TRBV4-3; cdr3_length: 12; d_call: TRBD1; j_call: TRBJ1-2; clone_size: once; cdr3_aa: CASRGTADGYTF; cdr3_nt: TGCGCCAGCAGGGGGACAGCCGATGGCTACACCTTC
v_call: TRBV7-8; cdr3_length: 14; d_call: NA; j_call: TRBJ2-7; clone_size: once; cdr3_aa: CASSLISGVYEQYF; cdr3_nt: TGTGCCAGCAGCTTAATCTCGGGAGTGTACGAGCAGTACTTC
v_call: TRBV28; cdr3_length: 17; d_call: TRBD1; j_call: TRBJ1-5; clone_size: NA; cdr3_aa: CASSLYEGAASNQPQHF; cdr3_nt: TGTGCCAGCAGTTTATATGAGGGGGCAGCTTCAAATCAGCCCCAGCATTTT
v_call: TRBV5-1; cdr3_length: 15; d_call: NA; j_call: TRBJ2-7; clone_size: NA; cdr3_aa: CASSLDPGVANEQYF; cdr3_nt: TGCGCCAGCAGCTTGGATCCGGGAGTCGCTAACGAGCAGTACTTC
v_call: TRBV9; cdr3_length: 14; d_call: TRBD2; j_call: TRBJ2-2; clone_size: NA; cdr3_aa: CASSGTSVPGELFF; cdr3_nt: TGTGCCAGCAGCGGGACTAGTGTCCCCGGGGAGCTGTTTTTT
v_call: TRBV29-1; cdr3_length: 13; d_call: TRBD1; j_call: TRBJ1-2; clone_size: NA; cdr3_aa: CSVADRADYGYTF; cdr3_nt: TGCAGCGTTGCAGACAGGGCCGACTATGGCTACACCTTC
v_call: TRBV13; cdr3_length: 15; d_call: TRBD2; j_call: TRBJ2-7; clone_size: NA; cdr3_aa: CASSPGLAGEGEQYF; cdr3_nt: TGTGCCAGCAGCCCGGGACTAGCGGGAGAGGGCGAGCAGTACTTC
v_call: TRBV27; cdr3_length: 15; d_call: NA; j_call: TRBJ1-3; clone_size: NA; cdr3_aa: CASSLSSVPGNTIYF; cdr3_nt: TGTGCCAGCAGTTTATCATCAGTCCCTGGAAACACCATATATTTT
v_call: TRBV27; cdr3_length: 15; d_call: TRBD1; j_call: TRBJ1-2; clone_size: NA; cdr3_aa: CASSLAGGRNYGYTF; cdr3_nt: TGTGCCAGCAGTTTAGCAGGGGGTCGTAACTATGGCTACACCTTC
v_call: TRBV13; cdr3_length: 15; d_call: NA; j_call: TRBJ2-7; clone_size: NA; cdr3_aa: CASSLAGARSYEQYF; cdr3_nt: TGTGCCAGCAGCTTAGCGGGGGCCAGGTCCTACGAGCAGTACTTC
v_call: TRBV7-6; cdr3_length: 16; d_call: NA; j_call: TRBJ2-2; clone_size: NA; cdr3_aa: CASSAPQGLSTGELFF; cdr3_nt: TGTGCCAGCAGCGCCCCCCAGGGCCTGAGCACCGGGGAGCTGTTTTTT